This T cell receptor beta chain was identified during a study of blood T cell repertoires in COVID-19. Looking at the study overall: Sources were T cells, B-cell-depleted T cells, or PBMCs; the material itself was cDNA or gDNA.

Adults between roughly 18 and 95 years of age took part from about two dozen US areas. Produced via immunoSEQ multiplex PCR; TCRdb's table is partial and in-frame only. The data show a few hundred thousand clones, more than 85% seen once. The sample taken for sequencing was PBMCs or T cells enriched from blood (not recorded which). The sequence came from a woman aged 55-69 years who had recovered from COVID-19.

The CDR3 nucleotides are TGCGCCAGCACCCCGGGACTAGCCCCAGATACGCAGTATTTT. It translates to CASTPGLAPDTQYF. The chain has TRBV5-1 and TRBJ2-3; 9 positions agree with TRBD2. The CDR3 spans 14 residues. Trimming removed 6 bases from V and 4 bases from J; junction bases left unmatched: 6. Germline V gene sequence: CDR1 SGHRS, CDR2 YFSETQ.